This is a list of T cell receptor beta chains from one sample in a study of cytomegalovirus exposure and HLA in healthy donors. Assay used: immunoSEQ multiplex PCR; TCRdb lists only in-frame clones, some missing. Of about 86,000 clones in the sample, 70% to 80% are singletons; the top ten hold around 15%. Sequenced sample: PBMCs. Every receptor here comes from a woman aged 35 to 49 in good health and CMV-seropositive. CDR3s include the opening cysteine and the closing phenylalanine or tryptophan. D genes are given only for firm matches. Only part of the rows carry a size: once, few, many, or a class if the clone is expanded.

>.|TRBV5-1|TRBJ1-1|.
CASSPPWADEAFF
TGCGCCAGCAGCCCCCCATGGGCTGATGAAGCTTTCTTT
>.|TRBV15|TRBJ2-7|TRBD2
CATSRDGKREFSYEQYF
TGTGCCACCAGCAGAGATGGGAAGCGGGAGTTCTCCTACGAGCAGTACTTC
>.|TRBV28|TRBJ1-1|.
CASSSLSTEAFF
TGTGCCAGCAGTTCCCTTTCCACTGAAGCTTTCTTT
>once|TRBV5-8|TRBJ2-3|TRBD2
CASSLGSLAGGPDTQYF
TGTGCCAGCAGCTTAGGGTCCCTAGCGGGGGGGCCAGATACGCAGTATTTT
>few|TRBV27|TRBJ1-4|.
CASRNGGQWEKLFF
TGTGCCAGCCGTAACGGGGGGCAGTGGGAAAAACTGTTTTTT
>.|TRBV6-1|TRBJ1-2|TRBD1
CASSAFGTVPNYGYTF
TGTGCCAGCAGTGCCTTCGGGACAGTTCCTAACTATGGCTACACCTTC
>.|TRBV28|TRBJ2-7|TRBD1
CASSVQGDFYEQYF
TGTGCCAGCAGTGTACAGGGGGACTTCTACGAGCAGTACTTC
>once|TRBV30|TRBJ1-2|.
CAWTRNSAYGYTF
TGTGCCTGGACCAGGAACTCCGCTTATGGCTACACCTTC
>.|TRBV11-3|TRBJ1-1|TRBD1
CASSYAEDRGTEAFF
TGTGCCAGCAGCTATGCCGAGGACAGGGGCACTGAAGCTTTCTTT
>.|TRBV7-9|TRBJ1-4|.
CASNLGPGGKLFF
TGTGCCAGCAACCTTGGACCGGGGGGAAAACTGTTTTTT
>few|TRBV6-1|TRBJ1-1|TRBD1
CASSLDRVRGAEAFF
TGTGCCAGCAGTTTAGACAGGGTTCGGGGAGCTGAAGCTTTCTTT
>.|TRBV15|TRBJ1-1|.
CATSRDKGFNTEAFF
TGTGCCACCAGCAGAGATAAGGGGTTCAACACTGAAGCTTTCTTT
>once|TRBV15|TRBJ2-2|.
CATSRDRQYTGELFF
TGTGCCACCAGCAGAGATCGACAGTACACCGGGGAGCTGTTTTTT
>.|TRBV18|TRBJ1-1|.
CASSPVTRNTEAFF
TGTGCCAGCTCGCCCGTTACTCGAAACACTGAAGCTTTCTTT
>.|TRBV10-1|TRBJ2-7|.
CASSESTQRGEQYF
TGCGCCAGCAGTGAGTCGACACAAAGGGGGGAGCAGTACTTC
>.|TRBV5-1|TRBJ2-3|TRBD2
CASSFLSGASTDTQYF
TGCGCCAGCAGCTTTCTCAGCGGGGCGAGCACAGATACGCAGTATTTT
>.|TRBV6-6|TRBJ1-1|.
CASGRARDTEAFF
TGTGCCAGCGGGCGGGCCCGAGACACTGAAGCTTTCTTT
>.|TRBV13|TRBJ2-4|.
CASSLLIPGDIQYF
TGTGCCAGCAGCTTACTGATCCCGGGGGACATTCAGTACTTC
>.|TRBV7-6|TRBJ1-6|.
CASSAGLILTDNSPLHF
TGTGCCAGCAGCGCAGGGCTGATCCTTACTGATAATTCACCCCTCCACTTT
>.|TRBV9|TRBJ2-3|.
CASSVFTGDTDTQYF
TGTGCCAGCAGCGTATTTACGGGAGACACAGATACGCAGTATTTT
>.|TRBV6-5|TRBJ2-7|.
CASSSQQVLITYEQYF
TGTGCCAGCAGTTCGCAACAGGTCCTTATAACCTACGAGCAGTACTTC
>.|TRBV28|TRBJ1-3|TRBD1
CASSLDRAGNTIYF
TGTGCCAGCAGTCTCGACAGGGCTGGAAACACCATATATTTT
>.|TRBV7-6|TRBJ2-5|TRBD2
CASIPRRGGLETQYF
TGTGCCAGCATCCCTCGGCGGGGGGGCCTAGAGACCCAGTACTTC
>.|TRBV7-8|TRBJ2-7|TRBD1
CASSLRPGTGAYEQYF
TGTGCCAGCAGCCTGCGCCCCGGGACAGGGGCCTACGAGCAGTACTTC
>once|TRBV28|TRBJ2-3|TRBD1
CASNHRDRGADTQYF
TGTGCCAGCAACCACCGGGACAGGGGGGCAGATACGCAGTATTTT
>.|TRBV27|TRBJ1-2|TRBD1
CASSSRETGVFNYGYTF
TGTGCCAGCAGTTCTAGGGAGACAGGGGTTTTTAACTATGGCTACACCTTC
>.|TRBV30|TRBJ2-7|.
CAWRGESYEQYF
TGTGCCTGGAGAGGAGAGTCCTACGAGCAGTACTTC
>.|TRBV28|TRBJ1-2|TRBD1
CASSPGGNYGYTF
TGTGCCAGCAGTCCAGGGGGCAACTATGGCTACACCTTC
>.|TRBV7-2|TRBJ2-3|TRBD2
CASSLGSSGSSTDTQYF
TGTGCCAGCAGCTTAGGGTCTAGCGGGTCTAGCACAGATACGCAGTATTTT
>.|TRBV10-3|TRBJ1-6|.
CAISPGDWDNSPLHF
TGTGCCATCAGTCCAGGGGATTGGGATAATTCACCCCTCCACTTT
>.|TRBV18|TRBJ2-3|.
CASSPSLGQISTDTQYF
TGTGCCAGCTCACCCTCATTAGGACAGATTAGCACAGATACGCAGTATTTT
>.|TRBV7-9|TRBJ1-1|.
CASSTRTLENTEAFF
TGTGCCAGCAGCACGCGAACCTTAGAAAACACTGAAGCTTTCTTT
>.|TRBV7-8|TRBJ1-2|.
CASSLEVGPYGYTF
TGTGCCAGCAGCTTAGAGGTGGGCCCATATGGCTACACCTTC
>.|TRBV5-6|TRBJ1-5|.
CASSFSGNQPQHF
TGTGCCAGCAGCTTCTCGGGAAATCAGCCCCAGCATTTT
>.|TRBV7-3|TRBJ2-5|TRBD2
CASSSGLGRAQYF
TGTGCCAGCAGTAGTGGACTAGGACGAGCCCAGTACTTC
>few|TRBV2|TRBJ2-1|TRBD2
CASSPGTSGKNEQFF
TGTGCCAGCAGTCCCGGGACTAGCGGGAAAAATGAGCAGTTCTTC
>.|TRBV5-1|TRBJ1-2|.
CASSSSTLSNYGYTF
TGCGCCAGCAGCTCGTCGACACTTAGTAACTATGGCTACACCTTC
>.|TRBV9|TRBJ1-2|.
CASSQEGETARVVGYTF
TGTGCCAGCAGCCAAGAGGGGGAGACAGCGAGGGTGGTAGGCTACACCTTC
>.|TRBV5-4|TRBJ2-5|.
CASSSAPRETQYF
TGTGCCAGCAGCTCGGCCCCGCGGGAGACCCAGTACTTC
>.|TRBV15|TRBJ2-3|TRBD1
CATSRSRTGASTDTQYF
TGTGCCACCAGCAGGTCAAGGACAGGAGCCAGCACAGATACGCAGTATTTT
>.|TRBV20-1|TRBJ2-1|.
CSGSKFGEQFF
TGCAGTGGGTCTAAGTTCGGTGAGCAGTTCTTC
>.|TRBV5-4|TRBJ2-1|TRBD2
CASSPWTSGYNEQFF
TGTGCCAGCAGCCCATGGACTAGCGGTTACAATGAGCAGTTCTTC
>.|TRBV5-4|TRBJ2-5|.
CASSYPGTRQQETQYF
TGTGCCAGCAGCTATCCCGGAACCCGACAGCAAGAGACCCAGTACTTC
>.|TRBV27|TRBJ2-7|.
CASRFRGASSYEQYF
TGTGCCAGCAGGTTTCGGGGGGCGAGCTCCTACGAGCAGTACTTC
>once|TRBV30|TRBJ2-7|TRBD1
CAWGRDSTYEQYF
TGTGCCTGGGGCCGGGACAGCACCTACGAGCAGTACTTC
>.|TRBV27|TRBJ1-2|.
CASSWSGVRRSTTNYGYTF
TGTGCCAGCAGTTGGTCAGGGGTCCGCCGTTCCACAACTAACTATGGCTACACCTTC
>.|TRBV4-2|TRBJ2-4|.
CASSPLPLAKNIQYF
TGTGCCAGCAGCCCCCTTCCGTTAGCCAAAAACATTCAGTACTTC
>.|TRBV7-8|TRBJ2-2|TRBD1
CASSRQGYTGELFF
TGTGCCAGCAGCCGACAGGGATACACCGGGGAGCTGTTTTTT
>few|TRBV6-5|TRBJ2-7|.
CASSAQGFTYEQYF
TGTGCCAGCAGTGCCCAGGGATTCACCTACGAGCAGTACTTC
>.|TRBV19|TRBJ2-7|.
CASSDGIAYEQYF
TGTGCCAGTAGTGACGGGATTGCCTACGAGCAGTACTTC